This entry concerns a single T cell receptor (beta chain). Its antigen remains undetermined. No quality values exist for individual bases; no much larger clone is one base distant. The sample comes from a study of lymphopenia after photon versus proton radiotherapy (dated by TCRdb to the late 2010s). Study-wide context: Photon and proton radiation therapy were compared by the study for their immunological effects in patients with gastrointestinal tumors who developed high-grade lymphopenia. The cohort included roughly 18 patients with gastrointestinal tumors who developed lymphopenia after receiving either photon or proton therapy. The goal of the study was to describe how the two radiation modalities differ in their effects on the immune system.

V sheds 6 bases and J sheds 3 bases, leaving 19 bases between their ends. CDR1 SGHRS and CDR2 YFSETQ are derived from the germline V gene. Including the terminal cysteine and phenylalanine, the CDR3 comprises 15 residues. The kept DNA is CDR3 alone, 45 bases in frame from the first base. Findings and caveats that apply to the study as a whole: Across the cohort, among patients who died, a greater drop in TCR diversity after the nadir was inversely correlated with overall survival time. After the lymphocyte count nadir, photon-treated repertoires showed oligoclonal expansion, especially of CD8+ Temra cells, which drove the drop in diversity. The authors looked at the survival association only in patients who died, and they framed better survival with proton therapy as a possibility rather than a demonstrated result. Relative stability during treatment was observed in proton-treated patients, whereas loss of naive T cells and TCR diversity and gain of effector/memory populations were observed in photon-treated patients.

The library came from the immunoSEQ multiplex PCR assay. T cell repertoires were profiled by deep sequencing of rearranged TCR beta loci, alongside multiparametric flow cytometry. Held by TCRdb, this immuneACCESS table contains in-frame sequences only and omits some clones. Under half of the omission traces to an unresolved V gene where checked; the cause of the rest is unknown. The sample table records around 33,000 clones; approximately 92% of these occur just once. The ten biggest clones cover approximately 6.6% of the sample. This receptor was taken from a woman in her seventies with pancreatic cancer. Some clones in this sample may be carry-over from other donors' samples. Material: peripheral blood, obtained from a patient treated with proton-based radiotherapy. The sequence joins TRBV5-1 to TRBJ2-7, with the D call perhaps TRBD1 or TRBD2, each one matching 5 bases. The CDR3 region has the sequence CASTWDESFNYEQYF. The DNA sequence is TGCGCCAGCACCTGGGACGAGTCCTTTAACTACGAGCAGTACTTC.